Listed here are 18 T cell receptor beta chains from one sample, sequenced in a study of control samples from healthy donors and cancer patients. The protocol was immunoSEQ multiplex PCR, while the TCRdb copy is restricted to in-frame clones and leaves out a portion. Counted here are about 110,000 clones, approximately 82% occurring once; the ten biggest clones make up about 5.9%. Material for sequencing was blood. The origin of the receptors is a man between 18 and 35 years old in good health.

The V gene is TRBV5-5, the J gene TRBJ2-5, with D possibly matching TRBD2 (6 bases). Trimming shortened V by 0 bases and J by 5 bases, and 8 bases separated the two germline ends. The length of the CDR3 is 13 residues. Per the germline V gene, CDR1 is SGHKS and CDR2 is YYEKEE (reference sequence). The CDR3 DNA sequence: TGTGCCAGCAGCTTGGATGGGGGGGAGACCCAGTACTTC. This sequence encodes CASSLDGGETQYF.

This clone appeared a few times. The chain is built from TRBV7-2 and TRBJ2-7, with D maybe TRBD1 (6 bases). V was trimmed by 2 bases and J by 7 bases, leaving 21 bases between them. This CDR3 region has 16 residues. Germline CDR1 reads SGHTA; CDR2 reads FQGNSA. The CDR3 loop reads CASSLQGLPMGGEQYF. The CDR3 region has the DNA TGTGCCAGCAGCTTACAGGGGTTGCCAATGGGCGGGGAGCAGTACTTC.

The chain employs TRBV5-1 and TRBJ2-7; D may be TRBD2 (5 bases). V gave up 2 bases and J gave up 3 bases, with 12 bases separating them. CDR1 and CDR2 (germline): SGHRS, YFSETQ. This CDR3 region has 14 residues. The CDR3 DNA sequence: TGCGCCAGCAGCTTAGGAGGTTTCGGCTACGAGCAGTACTTC. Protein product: CASSLGGFGYEQYF.

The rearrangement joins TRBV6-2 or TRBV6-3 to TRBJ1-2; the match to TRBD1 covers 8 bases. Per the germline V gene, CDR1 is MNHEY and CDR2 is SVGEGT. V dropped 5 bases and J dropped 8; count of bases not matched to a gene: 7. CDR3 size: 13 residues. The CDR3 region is CASSQDREDGYTF. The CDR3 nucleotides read TGTGCCAGCAGTCAGGACAGGGAAGACGGCTACACCTTC.

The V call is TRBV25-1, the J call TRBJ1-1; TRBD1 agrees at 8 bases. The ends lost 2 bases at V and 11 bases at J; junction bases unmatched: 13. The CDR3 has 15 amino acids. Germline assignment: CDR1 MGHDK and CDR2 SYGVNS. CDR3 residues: CASSETTGQELRAFF. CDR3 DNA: TGTGCCAGCAGTGAAACCACGGGACAGGAACTTCGGGCTTTCTTT. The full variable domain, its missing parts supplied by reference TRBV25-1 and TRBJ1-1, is EADIYQTPRYLVIGTGKKITLECSQTMGHDKMYWYQQDPGMELHLIHYSYGVNSTEKGDLSSESTVSRIRTEHFPLTLESARPSHTSQYLCASSETTGQELRAFFGQGTRLTVV.

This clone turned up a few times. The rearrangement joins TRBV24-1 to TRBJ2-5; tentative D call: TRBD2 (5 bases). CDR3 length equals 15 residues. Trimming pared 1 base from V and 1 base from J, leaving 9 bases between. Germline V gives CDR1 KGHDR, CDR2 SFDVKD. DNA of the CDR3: TGTGCCACCAGTGATTTAAGGGAGCCCCAAGAGACCCAGTACTTC. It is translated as CATSDLREPQETQYF.

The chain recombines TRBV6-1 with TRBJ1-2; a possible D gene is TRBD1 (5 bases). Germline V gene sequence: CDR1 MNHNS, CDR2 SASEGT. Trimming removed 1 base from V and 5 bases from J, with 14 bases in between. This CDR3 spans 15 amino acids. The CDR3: CASSEGPGRGYGYTF. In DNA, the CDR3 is TGTGCCAGCAGTGAAGGACCGGGGAGGGGTTATGGCTACACCTTC.

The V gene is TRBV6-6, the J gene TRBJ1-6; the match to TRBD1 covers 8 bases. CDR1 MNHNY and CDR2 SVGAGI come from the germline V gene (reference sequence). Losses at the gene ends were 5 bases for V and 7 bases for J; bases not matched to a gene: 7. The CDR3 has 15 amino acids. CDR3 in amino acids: CASSPGQGQNSPLHF. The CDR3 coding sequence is TGTGCCAGCAGTCCCGGACAGGGCCAGAATTCACCCCTCCACTTT.

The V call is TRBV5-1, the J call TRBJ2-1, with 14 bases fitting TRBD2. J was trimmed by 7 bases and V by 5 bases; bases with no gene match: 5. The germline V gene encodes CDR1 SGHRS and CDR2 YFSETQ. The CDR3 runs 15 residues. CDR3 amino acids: CASSAGLAGANEQFF. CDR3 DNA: TGCGCCAGCAGTGCGGGACTAGCGGGGGCAAATGAGCAGTTCTTC.

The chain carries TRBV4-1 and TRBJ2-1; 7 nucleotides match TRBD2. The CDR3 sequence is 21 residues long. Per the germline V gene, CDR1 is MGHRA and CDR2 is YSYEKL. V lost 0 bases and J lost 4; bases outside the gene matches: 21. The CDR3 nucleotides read TGCGCCAGCAGCCAAGATCCCCTAGGACCCGGGGAGGGCGGGAGATACAATGAGCAGTTCTTC. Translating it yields CASSQDPLGPGEGGRYNEQFF.

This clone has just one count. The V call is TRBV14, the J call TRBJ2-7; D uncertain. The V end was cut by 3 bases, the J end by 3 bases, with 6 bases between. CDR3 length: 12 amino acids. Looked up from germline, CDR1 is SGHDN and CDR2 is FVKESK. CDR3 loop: CASSHRSYEQYF. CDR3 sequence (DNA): TGTGCCAGCAGCCACCGCAGCTACGAGCAGTACTTC.

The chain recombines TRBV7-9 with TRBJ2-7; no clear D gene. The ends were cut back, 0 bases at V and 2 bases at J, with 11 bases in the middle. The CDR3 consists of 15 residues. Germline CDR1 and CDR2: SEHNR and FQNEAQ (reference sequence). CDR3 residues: CASSLASGSPYEQYF. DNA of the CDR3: TGTGCCAGCAGCTTAGCGTCCGGGTCCCCCTACGAGCAGTACTTC.

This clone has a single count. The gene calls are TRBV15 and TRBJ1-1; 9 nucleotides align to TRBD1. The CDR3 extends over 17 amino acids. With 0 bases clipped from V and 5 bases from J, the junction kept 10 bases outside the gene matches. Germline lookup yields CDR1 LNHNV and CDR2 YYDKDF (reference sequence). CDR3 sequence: CATSRDRGGQGRTEAFF. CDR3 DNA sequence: TGTGCCACCAGCAGAGATAGGGGGGGACAGGGACGAACTGAAGCTTTCTTT.

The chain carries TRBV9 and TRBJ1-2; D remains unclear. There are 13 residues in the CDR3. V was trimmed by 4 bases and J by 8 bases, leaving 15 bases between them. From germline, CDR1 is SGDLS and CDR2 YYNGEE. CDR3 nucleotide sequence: TGTGCCAGCAGCCCCATAACGGACGGAGGCTACACCTTC. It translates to CASSPITDGGYTF.

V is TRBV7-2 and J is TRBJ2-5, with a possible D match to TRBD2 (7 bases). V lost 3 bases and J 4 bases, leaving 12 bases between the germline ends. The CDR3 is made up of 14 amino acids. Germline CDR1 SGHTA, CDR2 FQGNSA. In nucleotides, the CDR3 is TGTGCCAGCAGCTTTATGGGGGGGGCAGAGACCCAGTACTTC. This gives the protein CASSFMGGAETQYF.

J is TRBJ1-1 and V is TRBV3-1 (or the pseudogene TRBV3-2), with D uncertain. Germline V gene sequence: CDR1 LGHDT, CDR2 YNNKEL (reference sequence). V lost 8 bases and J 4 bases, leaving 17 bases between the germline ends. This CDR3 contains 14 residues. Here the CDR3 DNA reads TGTGCCAGCGCCGATGGGATCTTGAGCACTGAAGCTTTCTTT. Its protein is CASADGILSTEAFF.

CDR3 loop: CASSLDPVDTQYF. The CDR3 DNA follows: TGTGCCAGCAGCTTAGATCCGGTGGATACGCAGTATTTT. The gene calls are TRBV11-2 and TRBJ2-3; no firm D call. Deletions cut 0 bases from V and 6 bases from J, with 7 bases between. The germline V gene encodes CDR1 SGHAT and CDR2 FQNNGV. The CDR3 runs to 13 residues. Combining the CDR3 with reference TRBV11-2 and TRBJ2-3 gives the whole variable domain EAGVAQSPRYKIIEKRQSVAFWCNPISGHATLYWYQQILGQGPKLLIQFQNNGVVDDSQLPKDRFSAERLKGVDSTLKIQPAKLEDSAVYLCASSLDPVDTQYFGPGTRLTVL.

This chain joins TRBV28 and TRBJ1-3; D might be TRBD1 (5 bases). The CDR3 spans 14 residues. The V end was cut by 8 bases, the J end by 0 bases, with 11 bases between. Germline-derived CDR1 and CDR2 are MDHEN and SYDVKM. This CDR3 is CASGWGGSGNTIYF. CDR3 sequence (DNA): TGTGCCAGCGGTTGGGGGGGCTCTGGAAACACCATATATTTT.